This record covers a single TCR beta chain. The identical CDR3 is also encoded by other nucleotide sequences in the sample. The sample comes from a study of control samples from healthy donors and cancer patients. The V end was cut by 6 bases, the J end by 8 bases, with 9 bases between. Germline CDR1 and CDR2: KGHDR and SFDVKD. CDR3 length equals 11 residues. Repertoires were generated with immunoSEQ multiplex PCR, while TCRdb's copy carries only in-frame clones and drops some. Among approximately 100,000 clones, about nine tenths were seen once, and the ten largest hold around 3%. The chain combines TRBV24-1 with TRBJ1-2; D is perhaps TRBD1 (5 bases). This clonotype was sampled from a human donor in good health. The donor label of this sample is uncertain. The sample taken for sequencing was blood. The CDR3 sequence is CATSQGYGYTF. The CDR3 region has the DNA TGTGCCACCAGTCAGGGATACGGCTACACCTTC.